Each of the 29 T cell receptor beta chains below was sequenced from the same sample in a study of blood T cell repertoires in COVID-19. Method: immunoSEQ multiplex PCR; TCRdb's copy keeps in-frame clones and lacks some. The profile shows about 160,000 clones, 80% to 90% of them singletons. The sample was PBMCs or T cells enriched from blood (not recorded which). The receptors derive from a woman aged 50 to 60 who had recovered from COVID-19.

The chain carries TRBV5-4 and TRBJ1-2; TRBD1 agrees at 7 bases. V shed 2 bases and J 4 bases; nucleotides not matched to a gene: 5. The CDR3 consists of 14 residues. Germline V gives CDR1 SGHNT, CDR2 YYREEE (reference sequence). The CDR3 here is CASSLRDRSYGYTF. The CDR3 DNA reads TGTGCCAGCAGCTTACGGGACAGAAGCTATGGCTACACCTTC.

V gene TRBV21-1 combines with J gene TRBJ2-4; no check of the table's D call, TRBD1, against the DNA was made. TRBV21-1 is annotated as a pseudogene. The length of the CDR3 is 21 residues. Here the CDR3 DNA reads TGTGCCAGCAGCTCAAAAGTGGGGGCGGAGGCTCAGACGCTAGCCAAAAACATTCAGTACTTC. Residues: CASSSKVGAEAQTLAKNIQYF.

CDR3 bases: TGTGCCAGCAGACACGAGGGACAGGGGGAGACCCAGTACTTC. Translated, it gives CASRHEGQGETQYF. The chain uses TRBV2 and TRBJ2-5, with 10 bases aligning to TRBD1. This CDR3 spans 14 amino acids. Looked up from germline, CDR1 is SNHLY and CDR2 is FYNNEI. With V trimmed by 6 bases and J by 5 bases, 6 bases remained unmatched.

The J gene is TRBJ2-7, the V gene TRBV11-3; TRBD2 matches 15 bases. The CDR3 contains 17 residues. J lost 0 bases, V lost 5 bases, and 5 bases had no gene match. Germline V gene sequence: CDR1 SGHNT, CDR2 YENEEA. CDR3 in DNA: TGTGCCAGCAGCCCGGGACTAGCGGGGGGCCTCTCCTACGAGCAGTACTTC. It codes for CASSPGLAGGLSYEQYF.

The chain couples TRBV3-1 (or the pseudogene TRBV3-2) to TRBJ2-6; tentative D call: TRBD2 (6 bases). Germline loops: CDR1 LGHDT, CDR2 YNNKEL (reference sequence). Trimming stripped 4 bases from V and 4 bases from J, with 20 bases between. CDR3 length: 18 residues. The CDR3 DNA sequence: TGTGCCAGCAGCCCCCGTGCGGGGTTGAACGCCGGGGCCAACGTCCTGACTTTC. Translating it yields CASSPRAGLNAGANVLTF.

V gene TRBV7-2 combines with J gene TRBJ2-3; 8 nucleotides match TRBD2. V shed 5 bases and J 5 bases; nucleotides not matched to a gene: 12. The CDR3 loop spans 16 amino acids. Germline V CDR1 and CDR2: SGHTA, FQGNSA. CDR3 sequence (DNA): TGTGCCAGCAGCAGCCGCCGAGCGGGAGAGGTAGATACGCAGTATTTT. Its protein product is CASSSRRAGEVDTQYF.

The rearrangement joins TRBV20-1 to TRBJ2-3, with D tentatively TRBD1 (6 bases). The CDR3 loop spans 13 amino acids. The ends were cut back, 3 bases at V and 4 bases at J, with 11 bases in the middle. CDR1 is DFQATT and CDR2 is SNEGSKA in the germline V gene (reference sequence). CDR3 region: CSASRGMADTQYF. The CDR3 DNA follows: TGCAGTGCTAGTAGGGGGATGGCAGATACGCAGTATTTT.

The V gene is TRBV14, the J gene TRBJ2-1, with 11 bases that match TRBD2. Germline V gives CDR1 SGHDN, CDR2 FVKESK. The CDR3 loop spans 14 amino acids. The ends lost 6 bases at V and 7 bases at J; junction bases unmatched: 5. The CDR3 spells CASRASGGFNEQFF. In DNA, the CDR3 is TGTGCCAGCAGAGCTAGCGGGGGGTTTAATGAGCAGTTCTTC.

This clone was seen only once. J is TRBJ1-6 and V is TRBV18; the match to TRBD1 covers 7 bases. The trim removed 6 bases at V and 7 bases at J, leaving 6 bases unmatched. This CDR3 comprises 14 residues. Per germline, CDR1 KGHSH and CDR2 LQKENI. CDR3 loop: CASSSGTDNSPLHF. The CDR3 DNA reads TGTGCCAGCTCGTCCGGGACAGACAATTCACCCCTCCACTTT.

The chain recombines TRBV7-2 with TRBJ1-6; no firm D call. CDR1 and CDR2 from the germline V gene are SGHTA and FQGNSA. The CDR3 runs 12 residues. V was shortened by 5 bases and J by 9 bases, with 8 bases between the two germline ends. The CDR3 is CASSRPLSPLHF. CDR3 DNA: TGTGCCAGCAGCCGTCCTCTTTCACCCCTCCACTTT.

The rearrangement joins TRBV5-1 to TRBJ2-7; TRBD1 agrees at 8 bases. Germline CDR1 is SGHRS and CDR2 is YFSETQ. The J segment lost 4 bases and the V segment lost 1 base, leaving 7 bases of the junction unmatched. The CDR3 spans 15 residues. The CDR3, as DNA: TGCGCCAGCAGCTTGACAGGGACAGGACTTTACGAGCAGTACTTC. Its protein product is CASSLTGTGLYEQYF.

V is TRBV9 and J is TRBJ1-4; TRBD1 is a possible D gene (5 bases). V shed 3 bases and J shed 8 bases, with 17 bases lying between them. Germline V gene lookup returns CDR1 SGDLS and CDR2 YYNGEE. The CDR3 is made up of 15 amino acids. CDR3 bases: TGTGCCAGCAGCGCCACGGGGGTTATTGGCGAAAAACTGTTTTTT. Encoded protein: CASSATGVIGEKLFF.

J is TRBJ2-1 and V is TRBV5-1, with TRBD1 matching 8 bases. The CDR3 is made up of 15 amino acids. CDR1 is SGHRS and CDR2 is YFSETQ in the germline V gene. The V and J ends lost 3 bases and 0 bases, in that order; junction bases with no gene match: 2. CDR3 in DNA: TGCGCCAGCAGCTCCGGGACAGGCTCCTACAATGAGCAGTTCTTC. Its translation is CASSSGTGSYNEQFF.

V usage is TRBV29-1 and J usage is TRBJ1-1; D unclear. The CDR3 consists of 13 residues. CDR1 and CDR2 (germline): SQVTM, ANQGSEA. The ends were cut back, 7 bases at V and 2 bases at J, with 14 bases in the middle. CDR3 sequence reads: CSGRGQSNTEAFF. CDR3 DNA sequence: TGCAGCGGTAGAGGGCAGTCTAACACTGAAGCTTTCTTT.

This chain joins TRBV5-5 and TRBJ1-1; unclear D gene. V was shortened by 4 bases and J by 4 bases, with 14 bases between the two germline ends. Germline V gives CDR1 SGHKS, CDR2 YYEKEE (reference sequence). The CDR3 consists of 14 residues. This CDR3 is CASSLLGRSTEAFF. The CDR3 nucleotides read TGTGCCAGCAGCCTGCTCGGGAGGTCCACTGAAGCTTTCTTT.

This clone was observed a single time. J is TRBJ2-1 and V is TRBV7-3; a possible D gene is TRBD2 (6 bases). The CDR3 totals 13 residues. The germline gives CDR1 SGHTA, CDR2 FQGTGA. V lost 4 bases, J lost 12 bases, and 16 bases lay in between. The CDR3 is CASSSLGFGGQFF. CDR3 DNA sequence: TGTGCCAGCAGCTCTCTGGGCTTCGGGGGGCAGTTCTTC.

In DNA, the CDR3 is TGTGCCAGCAGCTTAGCCCGGACTACCCAAGAGACCCAGTACTTC. Encoded protein: CASSLARTTQETQYF. The chain couples TRBV7-2 to TRBJ2-5; D possibly corresponds to TRBD2 (6 bases). This CDR3 comprises 15 residues. Trimming cost V 0 bases and J 1 base, with 9 bases left between them. Germline V gives CDR1 SGHTA, CDR2 FQGNSA. The full variable domain, with the rest looked up from reference TRBV7-2 and TRBJ2-5, is GAGVSQSPSNKVTEKGKDVELRCDPISGHTALYWYRQSLGQGLEFLIYFQGNSAPDKSGLPSDRFSAERTGGSVSTLTIQRTQQEDSAVYLCASSLARTTQETQYFGPGTRLLVL.

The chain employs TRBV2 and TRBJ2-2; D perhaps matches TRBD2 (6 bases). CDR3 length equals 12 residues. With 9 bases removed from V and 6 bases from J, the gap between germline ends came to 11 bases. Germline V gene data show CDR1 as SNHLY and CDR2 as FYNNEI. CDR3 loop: CASTGDAGELFF. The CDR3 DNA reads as TGTGCCAGTACGGGGGACGCCGGGGAGCTGTTTTTT. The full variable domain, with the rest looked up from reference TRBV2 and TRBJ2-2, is EPEVTQTPSHQVTQMGQEVILRCVPISNHLYFYWYRQILGQKVEFLVSFYNNEISEKSEIFDDQFSVERPDGSNFTLKIRSTKLEDSAMYFCASTGDAGELFFGEGSRLTVL.

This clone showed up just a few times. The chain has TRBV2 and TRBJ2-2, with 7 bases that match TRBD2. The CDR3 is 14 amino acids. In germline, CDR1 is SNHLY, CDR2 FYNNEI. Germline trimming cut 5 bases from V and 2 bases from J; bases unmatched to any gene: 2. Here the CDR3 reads CASSTGLNTGELFF. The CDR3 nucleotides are TGTGCCAGCAGTACGGGACTAAACACCGGGGAGCTGTTTTTT.

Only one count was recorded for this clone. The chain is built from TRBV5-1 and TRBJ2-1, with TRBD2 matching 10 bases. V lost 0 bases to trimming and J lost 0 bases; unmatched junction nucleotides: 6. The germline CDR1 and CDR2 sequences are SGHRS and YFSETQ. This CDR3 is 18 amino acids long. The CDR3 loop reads CASSLASGSPSSYNEQFF. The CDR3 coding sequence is TGCGCCAGCAGCTTGGCTAGCGGGAGCCCTAGCTCCTACAATGAGCAGTTCTTC. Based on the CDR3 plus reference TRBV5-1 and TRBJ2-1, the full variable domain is KAGVTQTPRYLIKTRGQQVTLSCSPISGHRSVSWYQQTPGQGLQFLFEYFSETQRNKGNFPGRFSGRQFSNSRSEMNVSTLELGDSALYLCASSLASGSPSSYNEQFFGPGTRLTVL.

CDR3 amino acids: CASSLVSRDEQYF. CDR3 DNA: TGTGCCAGCAGCTTGGTTTCGAGGGACGAGCAGTACTTC. The chain employs TRBV5-4 and TRBJ2-7; weak D call: TRBD2 (5 bases). Trimming took 0 bases from V and 5 from J, leaving 9 bases between them. Germline CDR1 SGHNT, CDR2 YYREEE (reference sequence). CDR3 length: 13 amino acids. Full variable domain (remainder filled in from reference TRBV5-4 and TRBJ2-7): ETGVTQSPTHLIKTRGQQVTLRCSSQSGHNTVSWYQQALGQGPQFIFQYYREEENGRGNFPPRFSGLQFPNYSSELNVNALELDDSALYLCASSLVSRDEQYFGPGTRLTVT.

The CDR3 protein is CASRARTSNNYGYTF. The CDR3 DNA follows: TGTGCCAGCAGGGCAAGGACATCTAATAACTATGGCTACACCTTC. The genes are TRBV2 and TRBJ1-2; weak D call: TRBD1 (5 bases). This CDR3 spans 15 amino acids. V lost 6 bases, J lost 1 base, and 15 bases lay in between. CDR1 is SNHLY and CDR2 is FYNNEI in the germline V gene.

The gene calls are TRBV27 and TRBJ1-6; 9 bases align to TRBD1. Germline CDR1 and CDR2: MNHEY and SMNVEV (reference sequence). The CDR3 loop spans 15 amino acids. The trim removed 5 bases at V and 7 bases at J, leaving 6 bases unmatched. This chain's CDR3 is CASSAYGTGNSPLHF. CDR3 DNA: TGTGCCAGCAGTGCTTACGGGACAGGGAATTCACCCCTCCACTTT.

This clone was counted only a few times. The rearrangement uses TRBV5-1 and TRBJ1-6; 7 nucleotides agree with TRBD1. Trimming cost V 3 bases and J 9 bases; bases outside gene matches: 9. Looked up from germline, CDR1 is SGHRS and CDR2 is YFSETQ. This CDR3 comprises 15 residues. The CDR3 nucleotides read TGCGCCAGCAGCTCCACAGGGGCGGGCGGTTCACCCCTCCACTTT. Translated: CASSSTGAGGSPLHF.

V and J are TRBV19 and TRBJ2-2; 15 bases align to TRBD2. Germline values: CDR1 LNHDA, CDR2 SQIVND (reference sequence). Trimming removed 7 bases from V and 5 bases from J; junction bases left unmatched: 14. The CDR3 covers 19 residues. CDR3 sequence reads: CASKVRTSGRALPTGELFF. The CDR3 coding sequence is TGTGCCAGTAAGGTTAGGACTAGCGGGAGGGCCCTCCCGACCGGGGAGCTGTTTTTT.

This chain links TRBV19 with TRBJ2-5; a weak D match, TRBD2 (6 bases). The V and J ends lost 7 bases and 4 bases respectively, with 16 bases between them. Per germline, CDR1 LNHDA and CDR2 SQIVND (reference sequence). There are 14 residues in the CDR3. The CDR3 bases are TGTGCCAGTATCGGTAGCGGCCTTGGAGAGACCCAGTACTTC. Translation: CASIGSGLGETQYF.

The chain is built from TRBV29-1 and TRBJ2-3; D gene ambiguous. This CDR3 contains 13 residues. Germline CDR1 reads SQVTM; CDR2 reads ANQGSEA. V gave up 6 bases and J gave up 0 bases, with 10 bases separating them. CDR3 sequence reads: CSVAQVSTDTQYF. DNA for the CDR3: TGCAGCGTGGCCCAGGTTAGCACAGATACGCAGTATTTT.

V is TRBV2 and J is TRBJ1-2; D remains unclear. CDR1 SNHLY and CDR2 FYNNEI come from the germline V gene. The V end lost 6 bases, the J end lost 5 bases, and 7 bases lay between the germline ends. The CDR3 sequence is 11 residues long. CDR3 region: CASRTEYGYTF. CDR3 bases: TGTGCCAGCAGGACGGAGTATGGCTACACCTTC.

The CDR3 protein is CASSYGLDAYEQYF. CDR3 bases: TGTGCCAGCAGTTACGGGCTTGACGCCTACGAGCAGTACTTC. The V call is TRBV6-5, the J call TRBJ2-7; D not resolved. V was cut by 2 bases and J by 2 bases, with 10 bases left in between. The CDR3 has 14 residues. Germline loops: CDR1 MNHEY, CDR2 SVGAGI.